This TCR beta chain was captured in a study of OX40 agonist ivuxolimab in advanced cancers. The table came from immunoSEQ multiplex PCR; TCRdb's copy has only in-frame clones and leaves some out. The sample has more than 100,000 clones, 90% seen once; the top ten hold less than 1.1%. The CDR3 loop spans 14 amino acids. From germline, CDR1 is LNHDA and CDR2 SQIVND (reference sequence). Unmatched junction bases numbered 6, after V lost 9 bases and J lost 2 bases. The sequencing used CD4+ or CD8+ T cells sorted from blood, collected in a trial of the OX40 agonist ivuxolimab. The receptor was derived from an adult with an advanced solid tumor such as melanoma, head and neck, liver or kidney cancer. The chain combines TRBV19 with TRBJ2-7; 11 bases fit TRBD1. For the CDR3, the DNA is TGTGCCAGCCGTCGGACAGGGGGCACCTACGAGCAGTACTTC. The encoded protein is CASRRTGGTYEQYF. Filled out from reference TRBV19 and TRBJ2-7, the complete variable domain reads DGGITQSPKYLFRKEGQNVTLSCEQNLNHDAMYWYRQDPGQGLRLIYYSQIVNDFQKGDIAEGYSVSREKKESFPLTVTSAQKNPTAFYLCASRRTGGTYEQYFGPGTRLTVT.